Only one count was recorded for the clone carrying this T cell receptor (beta chain). TCRdb keeps only in-frame clones here, not all; method: immunoSEQ multiplex PCR. The table includes approximately 450,000 clones, about 85% detected once. This sample stems from a study of blood T cell repertoires in COVID-19. From germline, CDR1 is SGHKS and CDR2 YYEKEE (reference sequence). The CDR3 totals 16 residues. The V segment lost 4 bases and the J segment 4 bases; nucleotides outside the gene matches: 11. Across roughly 25 US areas, participants ranged in age from about 18 to 90 years. The sequencing input was PBMCs or T cells enriched from blood (not recorded which). The rearrangement joins TRBV5-5 to TRBJ1-3; 7 bases map to TRBD1. The clonotype comes from a woman aged 18-29 years with acute COVID-19. Here the CDR3 reads CASSARLDREGNTIYF. CDR3 sequence (DNA): TGTGCCAGCAGCGCCCGCTTAGACAGGGAAGGAAACACCATATATTTT.